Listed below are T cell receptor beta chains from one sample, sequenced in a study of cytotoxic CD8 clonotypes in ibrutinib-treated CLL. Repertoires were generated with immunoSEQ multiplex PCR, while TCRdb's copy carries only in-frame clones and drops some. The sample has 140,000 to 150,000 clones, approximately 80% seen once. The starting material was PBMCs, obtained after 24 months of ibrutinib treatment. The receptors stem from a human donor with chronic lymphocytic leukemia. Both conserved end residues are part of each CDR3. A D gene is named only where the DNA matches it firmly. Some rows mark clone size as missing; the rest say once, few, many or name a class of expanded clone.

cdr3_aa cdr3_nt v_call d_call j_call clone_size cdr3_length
CASAEGFDYEQYF TGTGCCAGTGCCGAGGGGTTCGACTACGAGCAGTACTTC TRBV19 . TRBJ2-7 . 13
CASSFGPRNTGELFF TGTGCCAGCAGCTTTGGGCCTCGGAACACCGGGGAGCTGTTTTTT TRBV5-8 . TRBJ2-2 . 15
CASSLRTSPPDTQYF TGTGCCAGCAGCCTACGGACTAGCCCCCCAGATACGCAGTATTTT TRBV14 TRBD2 TRBJ2-3 . 15
CASSPRRFSGNTIYF TGTGCCAGCAGCCCCCGGCGGTTCTCTGGAAACACCATATATTTT TRBV14 . TRBJ1-3 . 15
CASSFGGGSYNEQFF TGTGCCAGCAGCTTCGGGGGTGGCTCCTACAATGAGCAGTTCTTC TRBV7-3 . TRBJ2-1 . 15
CASSPTSIPYNEQFF TGCGCCAGCAGCCCGACTAGTATTCCCTACAATGAGCAGTTCTTC TRBV5-1 . TRBJ2-1 . 15
CASSRLAATEQYF TGTGCCAGTAGCCGACTAGCAGCCACCGAGCAGTACTTC TRBV19 TRBD2 TRBJ2-7 once 13
CAWGRGTQYF TGTGCCTGGGGACGGGGTACGCAGTATTTT TRBV30 . TRBJ2-3 few 10
CASSFGSYGYTF TGCGCCAGCAGCTTTGGGTCCTATGGCTACACCTTC TRBV5-1 . TRBJ1-2 . 12
CASSLTGWSPLHF TGTGCCAGCAGCCTCACAGGGTGGTCACCCCTCCACTTT TRBV14 . TRBJ1-6 few 13